The TCR beta chain under discussion was sequenced for a study of cytomegalovirus exposure and HLA in healthy donors. Findings of the study overall: The authors judged a highly shared variant cluster likely a sequencing artifact. In an earlier analysis, most TCR beta V segments were productive about 87% or about 30% of the time. Listed as cytomegalovirus-associated were 150 to 200 TCR beta chains. The authors assumed roughly uniform sequencing depth across donors for presence/absence analyses.

The PCR employed 60 Vbeta primers together with 13 Jbeta primers. Sequenced by immunoSEQ multiplex PCR; TCRdb stores in-frame clones only, minus some. Of 150,000 to 200,000 clones listed, roughly four fifths are singletons. A note on this clone: The antigen is not known.

In germline, CDR1 is SGHVS, CDR2 FNYEAQ. The CDR3 runs 16 residues. V lost 5 bases to trimming and J lost 6 bases; unmatched junction nucleotides: 9. The rearrangement uses TRBV7-6 and TRBJ2-1, with 11 bases lining up with TRBD2. The TCR was taken from a woman between 18 and 29 years old in good health and CMV-seronegative. Sequencing was done on a sample of PBMCs. CDR3 coding DNA: TGTGCCAGCAGCCCGGGGGGACTAGCGGATTCCAATGAGCAGTTCTTC. The encoded protein is CASSPGGLADSNEQFF.